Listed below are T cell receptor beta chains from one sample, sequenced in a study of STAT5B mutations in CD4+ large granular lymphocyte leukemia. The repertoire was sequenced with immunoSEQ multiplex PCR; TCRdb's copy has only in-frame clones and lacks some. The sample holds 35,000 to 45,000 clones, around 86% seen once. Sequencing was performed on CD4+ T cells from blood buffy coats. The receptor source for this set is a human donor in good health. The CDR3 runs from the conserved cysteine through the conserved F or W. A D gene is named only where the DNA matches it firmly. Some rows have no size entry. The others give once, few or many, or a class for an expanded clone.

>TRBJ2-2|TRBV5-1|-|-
TGCGCCAGCAGCTCCCGGGGAGATCAGAACACCGGGGAGCTGTTTTTT
CASSSRGDQNTGELFF
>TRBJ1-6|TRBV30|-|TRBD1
TGTGCCTGGTCGACAGGGAATGTTGGTAATTCACCCCTCCACTTT
CAWSTGNVGNSPLHF
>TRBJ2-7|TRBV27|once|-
TGTGCCAGCAGTTTCTACCGGACAGAGACCTACGAGCAGTACTTC
CASSFYRTETYEQYF
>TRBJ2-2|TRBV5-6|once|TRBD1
TGTGCCAGCAGCTCCCGGACAGGGAACACCGGGGAGCTGTTTTTT
CASSSRTGNTGELFF
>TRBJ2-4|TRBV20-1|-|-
TGCAGTGCTAGGAGTGATGGCATTCAGTACTTC
CSARSDGIQYF
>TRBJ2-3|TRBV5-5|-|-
TGTGCCAGCAGCCCGGACCTCGATACGCAGTATTTT
CASSPDLDTQYF
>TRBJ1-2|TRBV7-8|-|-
TGTGCCAGCAGCTTAGAAGGGAATGTAGCTAACTATGGCTACACCTTC
CASSLEGNVANYGYTF
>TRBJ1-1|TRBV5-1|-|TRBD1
TGCGCCAGCAGCCTGGGACAGGGGTACACTGAAGCTTTCTTT
CASSLGQGYTEAFF
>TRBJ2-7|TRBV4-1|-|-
TGCGCCAGCAGCCAAGGGCTGTTGTCCGGACGGATAAACTACGAGCAGTACTTC
CASSQGLLSGRINYEQYF
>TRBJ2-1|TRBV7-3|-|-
TGTGCCAGCAGTTTTAGAGGTGGCAGCCTGAATGGGCAGTTCTTC
CASSFRGGSLNGQFF
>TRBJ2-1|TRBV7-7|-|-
TGTGCCAGCAGCTTACGTCCCGGGCCTGAGAATGAGCAGTTCTTC
CASSLRPGPENEQFF
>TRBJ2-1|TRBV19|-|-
TGTGCCAGTACAAGACAGCTGAACAATGAGCAGTTCTTC
CASTRQLNNEQFF
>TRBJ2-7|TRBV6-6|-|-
TGTGCCAGCAGTTATTACGACAGAATGGGCTCCTACGAGCAGTACTTC
CASSYYDRMGSYEQYF
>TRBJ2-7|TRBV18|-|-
TGTGCCAGCTCAGCCCACAGCTACGAGCAGTACTTC
CASSAHSYEQYF
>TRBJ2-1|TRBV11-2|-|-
TGTGCCAGCAGCAGGAATGAGCAGTTCTTC
CASSRNEQFF
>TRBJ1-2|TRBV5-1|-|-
TGCGCCAGCGCCTCTGGAGACTTGCCCAACTATGGCTACACCTTC
CASASGDLPNYGYTF
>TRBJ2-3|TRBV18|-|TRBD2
TGTGCCAGCTCACCACCTCTAGCGGGACCAGATACGCAGTATTTT
CASSPPLAGPDTQYF
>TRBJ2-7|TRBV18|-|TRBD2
TGTGCCAGCTCCCCCCCCGCGGGAGACTACGAGCAGTACTTC
CASSPPAGDYEQYF
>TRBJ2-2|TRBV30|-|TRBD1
TGTGCCTGGAGTGGGACCCGGGACAGCAACACCGGGGAGCTGTTTTTT
CAWSGTRDSNTGELFF
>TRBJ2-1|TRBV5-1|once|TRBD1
TGCGCCAGCAGCTTGGCCCCCCCCCGGGACAGGGGGCGGACACAGTTCTTC
CASSLAPPRDRGRTQFF
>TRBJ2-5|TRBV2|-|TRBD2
TGTGCCAGCAGTTCCGGACTAGCGCCGGCGGAGACCCAGTACTTC
CASSSGLAPAETQYF
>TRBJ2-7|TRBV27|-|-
TGTGCCAGCAGATGGAGAGGGGACACCCCCTACGAGCAGTACTTC
CASRWRGDTPYEQYF
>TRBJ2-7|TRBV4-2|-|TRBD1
TGTGCCAGCAGCCAAGATTTGAGGGGGACAGGGAACCGCGAGCAGTACTTC
CASSQDLRGTGNREQYF
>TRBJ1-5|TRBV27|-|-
TGTGCCAGCAGTGCGTATAGCAATCAGCCCCAGCATTTT
CASSAYSNQPQHF
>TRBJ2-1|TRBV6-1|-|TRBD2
TGTGCCAGCAGTGAACTAGCGGGAGGATTGAGGGGGAATGAGCAGTTCTTC
CASSELAGGLRGNEQFF
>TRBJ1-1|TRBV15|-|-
TGTGCCACCAGCAGACAGGGTTCCTTCACTGAAGCTTTCTTT
CATSRQGSFTEAFF
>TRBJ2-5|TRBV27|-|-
TGTGCCAGCAGTCGGTCTCAGGGAAGTATCCAAGAGACCCAGTACTTC
CASSRSQGSIQETQYF
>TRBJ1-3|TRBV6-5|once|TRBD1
TGTGCCAGTGGGACAGATTCTGGAAACACCATATATTTT
CASGTDSGNTIYF
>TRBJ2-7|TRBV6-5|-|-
TGTGCCAGCAGTTCCAGACCCCCCCCGGCCGAGCAGTACTTC
CASSSRPPPAEQYF
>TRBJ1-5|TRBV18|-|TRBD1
TGTGCCAGCTCACCAAACAGGGGAGGCAATCAGCCCCAGCATTTT
CASSPNRGGNQPQHF
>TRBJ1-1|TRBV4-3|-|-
TGCGCCAGCAGCCAAGGACTGGGTAACACTGAAGCTTTCTTT
CASSQGLGNTEAFF
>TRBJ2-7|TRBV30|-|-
TGTGCCTGGAGTGTACAAACCAGGGAGAAGCAGTACTTC
CAWSVQTREKQYF
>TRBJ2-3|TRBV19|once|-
TGTGCCAGTAGTATAGATCGGGGCGGCGGCACAGATACGCAGTATTTT
CASSIDRGGGTDTQYF
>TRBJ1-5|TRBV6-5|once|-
TGTGCCAGCAGGGGGGGGAGCAATCAGCCCCAGCATTTT
CASRGGSNQPQHF
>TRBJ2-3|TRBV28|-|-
TGTGCCAGCAGTCTACCTTCCCGGGGAAGGACAGATACGCAGTATTTT
CASSLPSRGRTDTQYF
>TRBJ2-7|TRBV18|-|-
TGTGCCAGCTCACCACGGGTCGAAGGGTTCGACGAGCAGTACTTC
CASSPRVEGFDEQYF
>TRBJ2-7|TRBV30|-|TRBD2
TGTGCCTGGAGGGGACTAGCGGGAGTTTACGAGCAGTACTTC
CAWRGLAGVYEQYF